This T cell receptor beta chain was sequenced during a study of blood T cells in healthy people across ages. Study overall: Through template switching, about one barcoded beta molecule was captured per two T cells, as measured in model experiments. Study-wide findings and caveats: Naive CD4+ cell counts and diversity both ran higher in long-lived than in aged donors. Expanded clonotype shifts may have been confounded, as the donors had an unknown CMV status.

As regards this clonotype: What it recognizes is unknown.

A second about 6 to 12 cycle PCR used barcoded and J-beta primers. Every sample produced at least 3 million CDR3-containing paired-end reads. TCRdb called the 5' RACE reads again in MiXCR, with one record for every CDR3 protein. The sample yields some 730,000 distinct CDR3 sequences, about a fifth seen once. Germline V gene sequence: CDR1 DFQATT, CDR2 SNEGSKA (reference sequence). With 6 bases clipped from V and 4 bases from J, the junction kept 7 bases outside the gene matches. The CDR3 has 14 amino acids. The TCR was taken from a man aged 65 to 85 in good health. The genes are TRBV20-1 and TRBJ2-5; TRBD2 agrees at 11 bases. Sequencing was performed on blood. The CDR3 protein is CSAGSSGGVETQYF. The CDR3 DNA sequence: TGCAGTGCAGGGAGTAGCGGGGGGGTAGAGACCCAGTACTTC.